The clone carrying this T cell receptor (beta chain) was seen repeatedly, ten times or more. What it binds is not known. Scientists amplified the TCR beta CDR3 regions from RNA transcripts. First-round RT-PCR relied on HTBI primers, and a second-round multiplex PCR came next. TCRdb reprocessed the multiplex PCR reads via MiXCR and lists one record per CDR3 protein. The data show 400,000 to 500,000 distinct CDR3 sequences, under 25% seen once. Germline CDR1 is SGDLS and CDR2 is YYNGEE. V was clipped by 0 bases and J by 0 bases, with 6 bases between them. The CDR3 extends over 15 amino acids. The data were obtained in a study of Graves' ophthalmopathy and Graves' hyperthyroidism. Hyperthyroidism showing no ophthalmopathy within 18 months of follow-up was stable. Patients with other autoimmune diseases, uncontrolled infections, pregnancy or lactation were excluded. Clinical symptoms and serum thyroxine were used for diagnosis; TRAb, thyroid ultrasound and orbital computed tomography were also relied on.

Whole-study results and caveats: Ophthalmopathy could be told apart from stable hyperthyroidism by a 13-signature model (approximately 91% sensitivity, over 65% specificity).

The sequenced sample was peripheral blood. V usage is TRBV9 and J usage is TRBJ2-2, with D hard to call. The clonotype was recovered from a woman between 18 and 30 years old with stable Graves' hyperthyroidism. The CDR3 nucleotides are TGTGCCAGCAGCGTAGCTTCGGCGAACACCGGGGAGCTGTTTTTT. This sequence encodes CASSVASANTGELFF.